Following are 8 T cell receptor beta chains from one sample sequenced in a study of glioma-infiltrating T cells. The iRepertoire nested amplicon-rescue multiplex PCR amplified TCR alpha and beta CDR3s from RNA. TCRdb processed the multiplex PCR reads anew with MiXCR; each CDR3 protein has one entry. This sample yields more than 95,000 distinct CDR3 sequences, of which roughly 23% are seen a single time; around 15% belongs to the top ten. Sequences were obtained from glioma tissue, nonneoplastic brain tissue, or PBMCs (not recorded which). The receptors were sampled from a human donor with low-grade glioma or glioblastoma, undergoing nonglioma brain surgery, or in good health (not recorded which).

This clonotype has a handful of counts. The genes are TRBV29-1 and TRBJ1-5; D is unresolved. Trimming removed 4 bases at V and 5 bases at J, with 9 bases between. The CDR3 runs to 12 residues. Germline CDR1 is SQVTM and CDR2 is ANQGSEA. The CDR3 reads CSVGSGDQPQHF. The CDR3 DNA sequence: TGCAGCGTTGGGTCCGGGGATCAGCCCCAGCATTTT. Full variable domain (outside the CDR3, taken from reference TRBV29-1 and TRBJ1-5): SAVISQKPSRDICQRGTSLTIQCQVDSQVTMMFWYRQQPGQSLTLIATANQGSEATYESGFVIDKFPISRPNLTFSTLTVSNMSPEDSSIYLCSVGSGDQPQHFGDGTRLSIL.

This clonotype appeared a few times. V gene TRBV5-6 combines with J gene TRBJ1-2; D might be TRBD1 (5 bases). CDR1 and CDR2 (germline): SGHDT, YYEEEE. Trimming took off 0 bases at V and 13 bases at J, with 16 bases between the two ends. The CDR3 runs to 13 residues. The CDR3 region is CASSLARDRLVTF. The DNA of the CDR3 is TGTGCCAGCAGCTTGGCCAGGGACCGCTTGGTCACCTTC.

This clonotype was recorded many times. The chain uses TRBV7-2 and TRBJ1-4; TRBD1 might be the D (5 bases). Trimming removed 5 bases from V and 7 bases from J, with 20 bases in between. Looked up from germline, CDR1 is SGHTA and CDR2 is FQGNSA. The CDR3 is 16 amino acids. The CDR3 nucleotides read TGTGCCAGCAGCCTCTCCTTCCAGGGAAGCGGTGAAAAACTGTTTTTT. Its protein is CASSLSFQGSGEKLFF.

There are a few counts of this clonotype. The chain couples TRBV4-1 to TRBJ2-7; weak D call: TRBD1 (5 bases). Trimming pared 3 bases from V and 3 bases from J, leaving 6 bases between. Per the germline V gene, CDR1 is MGHRA and CDR2 is YSYEKL. The CDR3 runs to 12 residues. CDR3 nucleotide sequence: TGCGCCAGCAGCCATCAGGGCTACGAGCAGTACTTC. Translation gives CASSHQGYEQYF.

As concerns this clonotype: A much larger clone lies one base from this, so it may be a read error. V is TRBV7-7 and J is TRBJ1-1; D gene unclear. There are 13 residues in the CDR3. Germline assignment: CDR1 SSHAT and CDR2 FNYEAQ (reference sequence). CDR3 sequence (DNA): TGTGCTAGCAGCTTAGAACGAGGTGCTGGAGCTTTCTTT. Residues: CASSLERGAGAFF.

This clonotype has a count of ten or more. V and J are TRBV7-2 and TRBJ2-7; 9 bases line up with TRBD2. The CDR3 is 15 amino acids. Unmatched junction bases numbered 2, after V lost 1 base and J lost 1 base. Germline V CDR1 and CDR2: SGHTA, FQGNSA. The CDR3 spells CASSLVSGSSYEQYF. CDR3 bases: TGTGCCAGCAGCTTAGTTAGCGGGAGTTCCTACGAGCAGTACTTC.

The chain couples TRBV27 to TRBJ1-1, with a weak D call TRBD1 (6 bases). Per germline, CDR1 MNHEY and CDR2 SMNVEV (reference sequence). This CDR3 is built from 15 residues. With 4 bases removed from V and 8 bases from J, the gap between germline ends came to 20 bases. CDR3 DNA sequence: TGTGCCAGCAGTTCTACAGGGAGGGGGAACATCGAAGCTTTCTTT. Protein product: CASSSTGRGNIEAFF.

The genes are TRBV30 and TRBJ2-1; 8 positions match TRBD2. V lost 4 bases and J lost 0; bases outside the gene matches: 11. The CDR3 runs to 17 residues. Germline V gene sequence: CDR1 GTSNPN, CDR2 SVGIG (reference sequence). CDR3 residues: CAWNSGNLYTSYNEQFF. CDR3 DNA sequence: TGTGCCTGGAATAGCGGGAATCTATATACCTCCTACAATGAGCAGTTCTTC.